This TCR beta chain was identified during a study of T-cell memory formation after mild COVID-19. There are 14 residues in the CDR3. V gave up 5 bases and J gave up 5 bases, with 16 bases separating them. Germline loops: CDR1 MNHEY, CDR2 SVGEGT. MiXCR, applied by TCRdb to the 5' RACE reads, yields one record per CDR3 protein. Of a few hundred thousand distinct CDR3 sequences in the sample, 20% to 25% were seen once. The sequence was collected from an adult woman who had mild COVID-19 (a few samples of this study predate the infection). Cell type and time point are not known. This chain connects TRBV6-2 or TRBV6-3 to TRBJ2-7; D not certain. The sample consisted of PBMCs or a T cell subset sorted from them (not recorded which). The CDR3 region has the DNA TGTGCCAGCAGTATGAGTATCTTAGTTGACGAGCAGTACTTC. It is translated as CASSMSILVDEQYF.